This T cell receptor (beta chain) was identified in a study of siplizumab effects on memory and regulatory T cells. Trimming stripped 8 bases from V and 6 bases from J, with 5 bases between. The length of the CDR3 is 10 residues. CDR1 and CDR2 (germline): MNHEY, SVGAGI. With regard to this clone: Its antigen is currently unknown.

Assay: immunoSEQ multiplex PCR; the TCRdb copy retains only in-frame clones and omits some. There are approximately 75,000 clones in the sample; 93% occur only once, and about 5% lies in the top ten. General observations from the study: The apparent diversity of naive T cells exceeded that of memory cells, and naive T cells seemed to make a major contribution to the alloresponse. Proliferating Tregs' suppressive function in siplizumab cultures went unconfirmed. Among mappable alloreactive CD4+ clones, the Treg-derived fraction averaged around 63% with siplizumab versus roughly 30% in controls.

Sequencing input: CD8+ T cells sorted from blood. This TCR was sampled from a human donor in good health. The J gene is TRBJ2-1, the V gene TRBV6-5; TRBD2 might be the D (5 bases). The CDR3 region has the DNA TGTGCCAGCGGAGGCAATGAGCAGTTCTTC. Protein: CASGGNEQFF.